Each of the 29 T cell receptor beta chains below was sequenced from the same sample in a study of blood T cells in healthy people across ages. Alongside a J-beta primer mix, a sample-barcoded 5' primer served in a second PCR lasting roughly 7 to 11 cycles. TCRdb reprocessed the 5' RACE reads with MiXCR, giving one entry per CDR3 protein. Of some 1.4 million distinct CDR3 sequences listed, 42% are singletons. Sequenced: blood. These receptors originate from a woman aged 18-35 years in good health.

The CDR3, as DNA: TGCGCCAGCAGCTTGGTGGGGGTGAGCTCCTACAATGAGCAGTTCTTC. Its translation is CASSLVGVSSYNEQFF. The chain joins TRBV5-1 to TRBJ2-1; D is tentatively TRBD1 or TRBD2 (5 bases each). This CDR3 has 16 amino acids. Germline CDR1 SGHRS, CDR2 YFSETQ. Trimming cost V 0 bases and J 0 bases, with 10 bases left between them.

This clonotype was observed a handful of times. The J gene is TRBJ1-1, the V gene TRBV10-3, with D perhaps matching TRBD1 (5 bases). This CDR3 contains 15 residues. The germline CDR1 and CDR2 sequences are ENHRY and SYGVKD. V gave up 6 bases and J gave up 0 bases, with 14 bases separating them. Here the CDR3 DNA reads TGTGCCATCAGGACCCTAGACAGTTTGAACACTGAAGCTTTCTTT. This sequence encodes CAIRTLDSLNTEAFF.

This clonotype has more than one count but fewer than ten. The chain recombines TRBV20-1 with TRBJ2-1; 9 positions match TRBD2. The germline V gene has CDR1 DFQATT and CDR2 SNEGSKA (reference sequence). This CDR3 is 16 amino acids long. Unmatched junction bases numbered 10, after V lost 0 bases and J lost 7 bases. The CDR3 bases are TGCAGTGCTAGAGATGTGCGGGAGGGCATTGGTAATGAGCAGTTCTTC. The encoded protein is CSARDVREGIGNEQFF.

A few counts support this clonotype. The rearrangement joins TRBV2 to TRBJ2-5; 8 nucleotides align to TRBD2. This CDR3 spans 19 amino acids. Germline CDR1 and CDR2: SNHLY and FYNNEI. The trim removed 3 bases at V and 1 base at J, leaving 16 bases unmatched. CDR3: CASSDSTIGREALQETQYF. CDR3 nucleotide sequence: TGTGCCAGCAGTGATTCGACAATCGGGCGGGAGGCCCTCCAAGAGACCCAGTACTTC.

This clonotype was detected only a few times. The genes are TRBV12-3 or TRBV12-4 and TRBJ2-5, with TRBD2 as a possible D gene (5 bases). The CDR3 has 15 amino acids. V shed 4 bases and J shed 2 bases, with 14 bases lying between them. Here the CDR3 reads CASSWANTGQETQYF. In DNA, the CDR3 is TGTGCCAGCAGTTGGGCCAACACGGGACAAGAGACCCAGTACTTC.

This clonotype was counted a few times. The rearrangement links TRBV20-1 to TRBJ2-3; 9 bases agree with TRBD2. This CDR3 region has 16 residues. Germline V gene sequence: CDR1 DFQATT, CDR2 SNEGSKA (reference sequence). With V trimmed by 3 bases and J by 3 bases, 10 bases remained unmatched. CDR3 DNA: TGCAGTGCTAGGGCGGTAGCGGGAGTATTAACAGATACGCAGTATTTT. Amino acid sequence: CSARAVAGVLTDTQYF.

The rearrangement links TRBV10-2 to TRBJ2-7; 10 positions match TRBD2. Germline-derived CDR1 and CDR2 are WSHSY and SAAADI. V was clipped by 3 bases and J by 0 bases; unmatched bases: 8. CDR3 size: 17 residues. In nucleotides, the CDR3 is TGCGCCAGCAGTGATTTTCTAGCGGGAGTATCCTCCTACGAGCAGTACTTC. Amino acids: CASSDFLAGVSSYEQYF.

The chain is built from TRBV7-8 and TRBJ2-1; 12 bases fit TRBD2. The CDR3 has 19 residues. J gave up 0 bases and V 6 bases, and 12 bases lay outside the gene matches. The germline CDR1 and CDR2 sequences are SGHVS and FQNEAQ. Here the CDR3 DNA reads TGTGCCAGCAGGAGGGGGGGGCCGACTAGCGGGAGCTCCTACAATGAGCAGTTCTTC. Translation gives CASRRGGPTSGSSYNEQFF.

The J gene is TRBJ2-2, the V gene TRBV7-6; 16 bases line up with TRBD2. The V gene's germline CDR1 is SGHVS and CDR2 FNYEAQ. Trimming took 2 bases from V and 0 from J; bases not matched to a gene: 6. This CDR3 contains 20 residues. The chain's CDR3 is CASSLTGTSGGVSNTGELFF. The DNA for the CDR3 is TGTGCCAGCAGCTTAACCGGGACTAGCGGGGGGGTATCGAACACCGGGGAGCTGTTTTTT.

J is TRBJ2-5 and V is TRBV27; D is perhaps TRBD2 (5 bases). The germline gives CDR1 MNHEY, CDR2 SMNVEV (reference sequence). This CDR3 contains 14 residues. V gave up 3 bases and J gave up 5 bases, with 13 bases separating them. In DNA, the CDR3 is TGTGCCAGCAGTTTTCTGGGGAGAGGGGAGACCCAGTACTTC. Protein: CASSFLGRGETQYF.

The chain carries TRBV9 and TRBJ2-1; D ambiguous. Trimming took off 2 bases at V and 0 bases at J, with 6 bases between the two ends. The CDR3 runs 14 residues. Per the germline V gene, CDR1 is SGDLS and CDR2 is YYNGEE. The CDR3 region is CASSVAFSYNEQFF. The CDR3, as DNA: TGTGCCAGCAGCGTCGCGTTCTCCTACAATGAGCAGTTCTTC.

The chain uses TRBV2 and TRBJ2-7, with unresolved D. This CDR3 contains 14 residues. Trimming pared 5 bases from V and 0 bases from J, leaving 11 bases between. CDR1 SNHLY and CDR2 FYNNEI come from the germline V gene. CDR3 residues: CASSSPRFSYEQYF. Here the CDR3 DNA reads TGTGCCAGCAGTTCCCCCAGATTCTCCTACGAGCAGTACTTC.

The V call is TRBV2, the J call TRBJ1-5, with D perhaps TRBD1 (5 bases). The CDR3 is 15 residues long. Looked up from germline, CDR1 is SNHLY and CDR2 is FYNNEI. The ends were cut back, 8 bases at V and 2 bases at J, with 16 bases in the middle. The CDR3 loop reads CASVQGEGGNQPQHF. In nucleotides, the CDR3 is TGTGCCAGCGTCCAAGGGGAAGGGGGCAATCAGCCCCAGCATTTT. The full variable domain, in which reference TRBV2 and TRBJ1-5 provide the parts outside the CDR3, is EPEVTQTPSHQVTQMGQEVILRCVPISNHLYFYWYRQILGQKVEFLVSFYNNEISEKSEIFDDQFSVERPDGSNFTLKIRSTKLEDSAMYFCASVQGEGGNQPQHFGDGTRLSIL.

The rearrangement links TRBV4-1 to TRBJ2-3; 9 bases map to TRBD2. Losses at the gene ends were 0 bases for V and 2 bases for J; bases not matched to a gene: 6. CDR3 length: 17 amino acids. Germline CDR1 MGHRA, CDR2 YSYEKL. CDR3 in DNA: TGCGCCAGCAGCCAAGAGCTGCGGGGGGGAACCACAGATACGCAGTATTTT. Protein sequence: CASSQELRGGTTDTQYF.

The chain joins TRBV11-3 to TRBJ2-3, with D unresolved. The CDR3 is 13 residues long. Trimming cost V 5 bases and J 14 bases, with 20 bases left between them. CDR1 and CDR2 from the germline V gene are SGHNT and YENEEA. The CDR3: CASSPDWERRWYF. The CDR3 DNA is TGTGCCAGCAGCCCCGATTGGGAACGTCGGTGGTATTTT.

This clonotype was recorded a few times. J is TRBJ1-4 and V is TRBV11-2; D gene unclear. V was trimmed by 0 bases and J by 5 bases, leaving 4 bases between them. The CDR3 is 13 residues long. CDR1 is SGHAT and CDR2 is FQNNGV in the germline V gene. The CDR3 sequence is CASSLDLNEKLFF. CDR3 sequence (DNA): TGTGCCAGCAGCTTAGACCTAAATGAAAAACTGTTTTTT. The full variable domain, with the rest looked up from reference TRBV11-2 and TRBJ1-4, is EAGVAQSPRYKIIEKRQSVAFWCNPISGHATLYWYQQILGQGPKLLIQFQNNGVVDDSQLPKDRFSAERLKGVDSTLKIQPAKLEDSAVYLCASSLDLNEKLFFGSGTQLSVL.

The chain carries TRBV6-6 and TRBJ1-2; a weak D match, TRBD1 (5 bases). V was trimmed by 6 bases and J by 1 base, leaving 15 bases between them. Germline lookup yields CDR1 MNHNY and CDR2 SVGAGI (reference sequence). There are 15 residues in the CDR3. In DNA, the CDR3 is TGTGCCAGCAGCCAGGGATCCTCTTATAACTATGGCTACACCTTC. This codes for CASSQGSSYNYGYTF.

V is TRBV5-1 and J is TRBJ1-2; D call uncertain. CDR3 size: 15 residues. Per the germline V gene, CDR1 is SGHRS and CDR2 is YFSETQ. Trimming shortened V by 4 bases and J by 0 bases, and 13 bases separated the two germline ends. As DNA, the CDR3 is TGCGCCAGCAGCATTGGACTGGGAGCTAACTATGGCTACACCTTC. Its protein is CASSIGLGANYGYTF. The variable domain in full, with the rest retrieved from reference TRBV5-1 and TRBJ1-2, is KAGVTQTPRYLIKTRGQQVTLSCSPISGHRSVSWYQQTPGQGLQFLFEYFSETQRNKGNFPGRFSGRQFSNSRSEMNVSTLELGDSALYLCASSIGLGANYGYTFGSGTRLTVV.

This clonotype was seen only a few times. The CDR3 DNA reads TGTGCCAGCAGTTCACATGGTGGAGGCGGGGGGGGTGAGCAGTTCTTC. It specifies CASSSHGGGGGGEQFF. The rearrangement joins TRBV11-2 to TRBJ2-1, with 9 bases fitting TRBD2. Unmatched junction bases numbered 15, after V lost 6 bases and J lost 9 bases. CDR1 is SGHAT, CDR2 FQNNGV, per germline. The CDR3 totals 16 residues.

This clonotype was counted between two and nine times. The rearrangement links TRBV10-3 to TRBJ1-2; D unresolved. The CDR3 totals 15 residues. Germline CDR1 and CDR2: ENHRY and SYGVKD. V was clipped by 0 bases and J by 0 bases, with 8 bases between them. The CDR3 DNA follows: TGTGCCATCAGTGAGTCGTCAGCCTCTAACTATGGCTACACCTTC. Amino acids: CAISESSASNYGYTF.

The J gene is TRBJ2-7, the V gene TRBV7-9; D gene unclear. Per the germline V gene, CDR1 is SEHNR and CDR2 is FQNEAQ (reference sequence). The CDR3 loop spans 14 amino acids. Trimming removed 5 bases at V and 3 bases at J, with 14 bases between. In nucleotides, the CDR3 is TGTGCCAGCAGCAGTGAGGTGGACGGCTACGAGCAGTACTTC. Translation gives CASSSEVDGYEQYF. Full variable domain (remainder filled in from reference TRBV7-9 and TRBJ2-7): DTGVSQNPRHKITKRGQNVTFRCDPISEHNRLYWYRQTLGQGPEFLTYFQNEAQLEKSRLLSDRFSAERPKGSFSTLEIQRTEQGDSAMYLCASSSEVDGYEQYFGPGTRLTVT.

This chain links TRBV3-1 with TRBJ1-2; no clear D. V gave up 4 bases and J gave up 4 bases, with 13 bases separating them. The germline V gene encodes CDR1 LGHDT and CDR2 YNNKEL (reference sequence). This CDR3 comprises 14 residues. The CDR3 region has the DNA TGTGCCAGCAGCCCCCTAGGTTTACCCTATGGCTACACCTTC. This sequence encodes CASSPLGLPYGYTF.

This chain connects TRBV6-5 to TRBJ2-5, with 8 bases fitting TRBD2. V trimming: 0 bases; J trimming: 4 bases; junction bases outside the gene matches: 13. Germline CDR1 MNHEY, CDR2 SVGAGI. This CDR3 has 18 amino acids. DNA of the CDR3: TGTGCCAGCAGTTACTCGATTACTAGCGGACCTCCTGGAGAGACCCAGTACTTC. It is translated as CASSYSITSGPPGETQYF.

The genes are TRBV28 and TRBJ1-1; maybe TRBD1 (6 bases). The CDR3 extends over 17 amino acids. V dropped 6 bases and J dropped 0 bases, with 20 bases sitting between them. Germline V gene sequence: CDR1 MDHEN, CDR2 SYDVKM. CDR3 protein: CASSATGTRAMNTEAFF. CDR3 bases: TGTGCCAGCAGCGCTACCGGGACACGGGCGATGAACACTGAAGCTTTCTTT.

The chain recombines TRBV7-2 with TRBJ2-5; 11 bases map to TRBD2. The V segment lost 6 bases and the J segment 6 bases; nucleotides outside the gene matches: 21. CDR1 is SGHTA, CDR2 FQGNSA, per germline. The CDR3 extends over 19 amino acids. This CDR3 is CASSQLLLAGAGLGKTQYF. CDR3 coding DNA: TGTGCCAGCAGTCAACTATTACTAGCGGGAGCCGGGTTGGGAAAGACCCAGTACTTC.

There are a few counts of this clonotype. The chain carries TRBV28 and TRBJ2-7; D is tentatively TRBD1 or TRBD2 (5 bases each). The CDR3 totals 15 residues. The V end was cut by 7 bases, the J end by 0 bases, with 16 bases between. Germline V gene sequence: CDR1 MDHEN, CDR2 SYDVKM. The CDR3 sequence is CASMARDPPSYEQYF. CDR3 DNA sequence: TGTGCCAGCATGGCGAGGGACCCCCCCTCCTACGAGCAGTACTTC.

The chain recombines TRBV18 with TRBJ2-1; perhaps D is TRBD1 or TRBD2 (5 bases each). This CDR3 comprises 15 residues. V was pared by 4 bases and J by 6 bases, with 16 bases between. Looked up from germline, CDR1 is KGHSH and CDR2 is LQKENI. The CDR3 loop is CASSRADIASNEQFF. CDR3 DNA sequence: TGTGCCAGCTCACGAGCGGACATAGCAAGCAATGAGCAGTTCTTC. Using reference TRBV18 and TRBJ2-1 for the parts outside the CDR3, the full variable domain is NAGVMQNPRHLVRRRGQEARLRCSPMKGHSHVYWYRQLPEEGLKFMVYLQKENIIDESGMPKERFSAEFPKEGPSILRIQQVVRGDSAAYFCASSRADIASNEQFFGPGTRLTVL.

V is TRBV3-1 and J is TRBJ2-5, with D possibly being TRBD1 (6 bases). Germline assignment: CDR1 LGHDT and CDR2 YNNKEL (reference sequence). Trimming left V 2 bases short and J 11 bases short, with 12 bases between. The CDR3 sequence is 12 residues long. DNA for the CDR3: TGTGCCAGCAGCCAACAGGGGTGCGGGCAGTACTTC. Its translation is CASSQQGCGQYF.

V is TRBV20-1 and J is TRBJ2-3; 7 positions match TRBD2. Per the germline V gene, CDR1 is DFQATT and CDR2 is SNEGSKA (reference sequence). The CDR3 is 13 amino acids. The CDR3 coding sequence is TGCAGGGTGCAAGCGGGGATCACAGATACGCAGTATTTT. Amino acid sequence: CRVQAGITDTQYF.